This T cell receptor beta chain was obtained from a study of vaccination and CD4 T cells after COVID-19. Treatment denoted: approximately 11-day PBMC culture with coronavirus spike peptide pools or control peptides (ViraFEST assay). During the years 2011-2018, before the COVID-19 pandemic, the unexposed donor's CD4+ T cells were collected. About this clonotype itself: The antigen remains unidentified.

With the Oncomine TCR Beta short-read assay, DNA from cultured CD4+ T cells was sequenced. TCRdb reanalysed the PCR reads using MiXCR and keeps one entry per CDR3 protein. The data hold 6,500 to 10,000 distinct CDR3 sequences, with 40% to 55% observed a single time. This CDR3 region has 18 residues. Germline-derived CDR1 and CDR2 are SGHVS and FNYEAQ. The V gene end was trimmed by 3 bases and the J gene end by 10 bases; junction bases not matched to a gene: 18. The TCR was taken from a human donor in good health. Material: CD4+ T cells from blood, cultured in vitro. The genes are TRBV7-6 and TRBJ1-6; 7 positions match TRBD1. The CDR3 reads CASSFQGTAGIFGSPLHF. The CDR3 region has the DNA TGTGCCAGCAGCTTCCAAGGGACAGCGGGCATCTTCGGATCACCCCTCCACTTT. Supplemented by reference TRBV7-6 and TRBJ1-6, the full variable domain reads GAGVSQSPRYKVTKRGQDVALRCDPISGHVSLYWYRQALGQGPEFLTYFNYEAQQDKSGLPNDRFSAERPEGSISTLTIQRTEQRDSAMYRCASSFQGTAGIFGSPLHFGNGTRLTVT.